This T cell receptor beta chain was found in a study of CD8+CD57+ T cells in acquired aplastic anemia. Whole-study context: Roughly 10.8 million reads were obtained on average for healthy donor CD4+ cells.

Investigators profiled TCR beta VDJ and CDR3 from genomic DNA template. MiXCR, applied by TCRdb to the reads, yields one record per CDR3 protein. The sample consists of about 42,000 distinct CDR3 sequences, about 70% of them appearing once. The CDR3 consists of 15 residues. Germline CDR1 is SGHRS and CDR2 is YFSETQ. The V and J ends lost 3 bases and 2 bases, in that order; junction bases with no gene match: 6. A single count supports this clonotype. Sequenced material: sorted CD4+, CD8+, or CD8+CD57+ T cells (not recorded which) from PBMCs. The gene calls are TRBV5-1 and TRBJ2-7; 9 positions match TRBD1. The receptor was isolated from a human donor in good health, serving as a control. The CDR3 reads CASSSRGTGTYEQYF. The CDR3 nucleotides read TGCGCCAGCAGCTCGAGGGGGACAGGGACCTACGAGCAGTACTTC.